Presented here are 7 T cell receptor beta chains from one specimen sequenced in a study of shared clonotypes between healthy human individuals. Sequencing used immunoSEQ multiplex PCR; TCRdb keeps in-frame clones, though not all of them. Found here are around 2.5 million clones, over 85% of them singletons; the top ten hold approximately 0.37%. Sequencing was carried out using naive CD4+ T cells from PBMCs. As to subset: CD45RA+ positively selected. These receptors were collected from a man aged 18-30 years in good health. Some clones in this sample may be carry-over from other donors' samples.

The genes are TRBV10-3 and TRBJ2-5; 7 bases align to TRBD1. There are 12 residues in the CDR3. Germline V gene sequence: CDR1 ENHRY, CDR2 SYGVKD. V dropped 8 bases and J dropped 3; count of bases not matched to a gene: 3. CDR3 DNA sequence: TGTGCCATCGGCGACAGGGAAGAGACCCAGTACTTC. It encodes CAIGDREETQYF.

This chain connects TRBV18 to TRBJ1-2; TRBD1 is a possible D gene (5 bases). This CDR3 has 15 amino acids. V was cut by 6 bases and J by 5 bases, with 19 bases left in between. Germline-derived CDR1 and CDR2 are KGHSH and LQKENI. For the CDR3, the DNA is TGTGCCAGCTCGCTTGCCAGGGTCTCGGAGTATGGCTACACCTTC. Translating it yields CASSLARVSEYGYTF.

The DNA of the CDR3 is TGTGCCAGTATTCCCCCTTACCGGAGGGGAGAGACCCAGTACTTC. Protein: CASIPPYRRGETQYF. The chain has TRBV19 and TRBJ2-5; weak D call: TRBD2 (6 bases). The germline gives CDR1 LNHDA, CDR2 SQIVND (reference sequence). The CDR3 consists of 15 residues. V was shortened by 7 bases and J by 4 bases, with 19 bases between the two germline ends.

V and J are TRBV7-2 and TRBJ2-4, with TRBD2 as a possible D gene (5 bases). CDR3 length equals 12 residues. Germline values: CDR1 SGHTA, CDR2 FQGNSA. V lost 1 base to trimming and J lost 9 bases, with 7 bases between them. The CDR3 bases are TGTGCCAGCAGCTTAGGCGGGTCCATTCAGTACTTC. Its translation is CASSLGGSIQYF.

This chain links TRBV5-1 with TRBJ1-1; 10 nucleotides align to TRBD1. CDR1 and CDR2 (germline): SGHRS, YFSETQ. V trimming: 4 bases; J trimming: 5 bases; junction bases outside the gene matches: 8. The CDR3 has 15 residues. CDR3 in DNA: TGCGCCAGCAGCGGGGGGACAGGGGCTGAGACTGAAGCTTTCTTT. This encodes CASSGGTGAETEAFF.

The chain employs TRBV2 and TRBJ2-7, with TRBD1 matching 11 bases. From germline, CDR1 is SNHLY and CDR2 FYNNEI. J was trimmed by 3 bases and V by 8 bases; bases with no gene match: 9. CDR3 length: 15 residues. Here the CDR3 reads CASALVGTGGYEQYF. The CDR3 DNA reads TGTGCCAGCGCTCTAGTGGGGACAGGGGGCTACGAGCAGTACTTC.

The chain links TRBV28 to TRBJ1-2; TRBD1 might be the D (6 bases). The CDR3 spans 16 residues. Trimming shortened V by 6 bases and J by 2 bases, and 19 bases separated the two germline ends. Germline V lookup: CDR1 MDHEN, CDR2 SYDVKM. The CDR3 reads CASRQRGAPGNYGYTF. DNA for the CDR3: TGTGCCAGCAGACAACGGGGGGCCCCCGGGAACTATGGCTACACCTTC.